This is a list of T cell receptor beta chains from one sample in a study of Ad26.COV2.S vaccination and SARS-CoV-2 variants. Libraries were prepared by immunoSEQ multiplex PCR; TCRdb keeps only in-frame clonotypes and omits some of them. Here the sample spans about 220,000 clones, 85% to 90% being singletons. The input for sequencing was peripheral blood, taken in a trial of Ad26.COV2.S vaccine versus placebo. The source is a person aged 18-65 years who received the Ad26.COV2.S COVID-19 vaccine or a placebo. CDR3s leave out the opening cysteine and the closing phenylalanine or tryptophan. The D gene is left open where the match is weak.

length: 13
D: .
V: TRBV28
CDR3: ASSPGGPLMNEQF

length: 12
D: .
V: TRBV29-1
CDR3: SVEVETSGHEQY

length: 11
D: .
V: TRBV7-3
CDR3: ASSLFLNTEAF

length: 13
D: .
V: TRBV6-5
CDR3: ASKGEVLAKNIQY

length: 14
D: .
V: TRBV2
CDR3: ASSVQGTSVPREQY

length: 12
D: .
V: TRBV6-5
CDR3: ASLGGGIGNTIY

length: 15
D: .
V: TRBV4-3
CDR3: ASSQERQGGLTGELF

length: 13
D: TRBD1
V: TRBV28
CDR3: ASSFRGLGKEKLF

length: 13
D: .
V: TRBV1
CDR3: TSSQDPSGSHEQY

length: 19
D: .
V: TRBV6-2/TRBV6-3
CDR3: ASSYSSRGGSGGPNQETQY

length: 14
D: TRBD1
V: TRBV18
CDR3: ASSLLDRTFDSPLH

length: 10
D: .
V: TRBV5-4
CDR3: ASSLEAEDQY

length: 11
D: .
V: TRBV6-2/TRBV6-3
CDR3: ASSYRAGETQY

length: 12
D: .
V: TRBV24-1
CDR3: ATSAPGRTDTQY

length: 15
D: TRBD1
V: TRBV28
CDR3: ASSSLAGTGDNYGYT

length: 12
D: TRBD1
V: TRBV28
CDR3: ASRTQGTNTEAF

length: 11
D: .
V: TRBV15
CDR3: ATSPRLYYEQY

length: 12
D: TRBD2
V: TRBV9
CDR3: ASSGVMGGNIQY

length: 12
D: .
V: TRBV28
CDR3: ASSLSGDFYGYT

length: 14
D: TRBD1
V: TRBV9
CDR3: ASSDRPGQGAEEQY

length: 12
D: TRBD1
V: TRBV11-1
CDR3: ASSSGTANSPLH

length: 12
D: .
V: TRBV7-2
CDR3: ASTLEGGTDTQY

length: 13
D: .
V: TRBV7-9
CDR3: ASSFRQVGDPEQF

length: 12
D: TRBD1
V: TRBV29-1
CDR3: SVGSGGTGNTIY

length: 12
D: .
V: TRBV27
CDR3: ASSSLGAQEGQF

length: 15
D: TRBD2
V: TRBV11-3
CDR3: ASSPYAGLAATGELF

length: 12
D: .
V: TRBV18
CDR3: ASSPRRANQPQH

length: 14
D: TRBD2
V: TRBV7-2
CDR3: ASSFSPAGIADTQY

length: 12
D: .
V: TRBV19
CDR3: ASRDSTYNSPLH

length: 15
D: .
V: TRBV19
CDR3: ASSATTQGISGNTIY